Listed below are T cell receptor beta chains from one sample, sequenced in a study of CD8 T cells in Susac syndrome. TCRdb ran MiXCR on the immunoSEQ multiplex PCR reads and lists one entry per CDR3 protein. The table has around 230,000 distinct CDR3 sequences, approximately 95% seen once; the top ten hold around 0.099%. The sequenced sample was CD4+ T cells from PBMCs. The receptors stem from a human donor with multiple sclerosis. The CDR3 runs from the conserved cysteine through the conserved F or W. D genes are given only for firm matches. Clone size is shown for a subset of rows, as once, few, many or a class of expanded clone.

-,-,TRBV3-1,TRBJ2-2,CASSQDVGSGLFF,TGTGCCAGCAGCCAAGATGTGGGGTCCGGGCTGTTTTTT
-,TRBD2,TRBV19,TRBJ2-7,CASSPSGASYEQYF,TGTGCCAGTAGTCCGAGCGGGGCCTCCTACGAGCAGTACTTC
once,TRBD2,TRBV20-1,TRBJ2-1,CSGRGESSYNEQFF,TGCAGTGGACGGGGGGAGAGCTCCTACAATGAGCAGTTCTTC
-,-,TRBV5-1,TRBJ2-5,CASSLAGAVQETQYF,TGCGCCAGCAGCTTGGCCGGGGCGGTTCAAGAGACCCAGTACTTC
-,TRBD2,TRBV4-2,TRBJ2-7,CASTPGAGESEQYF,TGTGCCAGCACCCCCGGGGCGGGAGAAAGCGAGCAGTACTTC
-,-,TRBV9,TRBJ1-2,CASSTNNGYTF,TGTGCCAGCAGCACAAACAATGGCTACACCTTC
-,TRBD1,TRBV27,TRBJ2-7,CASNPGGTGGPYEQYF,TGTGCCAGCAACCCTGGAGGAACAGGGGGGCCCTACGAGCAGTACTTC
-,-,TRBV2,TRBJ1-5,CASSYQGVDIQPQHF,TGTGCCAGCAGTTACCAGGGAGTTGACATCCAGCCCCAGCATTTT
-,-,TRBV30,TRBJ2-4,CAWSKNSDGIQYF,TGTGCCTGGAGTAAGAACTCGGACGGCATTCAGTACTTC
-,-,TRBV11-2,TRBJ2-3,CASSLDTARWTQYF,TGTGCCAGCAGCTTAGATACGGCTCGTTGGACGCAGTATTTT
-,-,TRBV29-1,TRBJ2-1,CSVRRSNRQFF,TGCAGCGTTAGGCGGTCCAATCGTCAGTTCTTC
-,-,TRBV7-3,TRBJ2-1,CASSPRMESNEQFF,TGTGCCAGCAGCCCGAGGATGGAGAGCAATGAGCAGTTCTTC
-,TRBD1,TRBV20-1,TRBJ1-1,CSARDRLENTEAFF,TGCAGTGCTAGGGACAGGCTAGAAAACACTGAAGCTTTCTTT
-,TRBD1,TRBV3-1,TRBJ1-2,CASSVTGGGYTF,TGTGCCAGCAGTGTGACAGGGGGAGGCTACACCTTC
-,-,TRBV9,TRBJ1-1,CASSGPRGGDTEAFF,TGTGCCAGCAGCGGACCCAGGGGAGGCGACACTGAAGCTTTCTTT
once,-,TRBV5-1,TRBJ1-3,CASATDSGNTIYF,TGCGCCAGCGCGACGGACTCTGGAAACACCATATATTTT
-,-,TRBV18,TRBJ1-2,CASSRRSGEPNYGYTF,TGTGCCAGCTCACGACGGTCAGGAGAGCCTAACTATGGCTACACCTTC
-,-,TRBV19,TRBJ1-2,CASSPRGTYGYTF,TGTGCCAGTAGCCCTCGGGGGACCTATGGCTACACCTTC
-,-,TRBV24-1,TRBJ1-2,CATSDPGKGAYGYTF,TGTGCCACCAGTGATCCGGGCAAAGGGGCCTATGGCTACACCTTC
-,TRBD2,TRBV10-3,TRBJ2-3,CAISEHTSDGTDTQYF,TGTGCCATCAGTGAACATACTAGCGACGGCACAGATACGCAGTATTTT
-,-,TRBV30,TRBJ2-1,CALRRLSSYNEQFF,TGTGCCCTACGGCGACTTAGCTCCTACAATGAGCAGTTCTTC
once,TRBD1,TRBV2,TRBJ2-7,CASPRPGTGTYEQYF,TGTGCCAGCCCCAGACCCGGGACAGGGACCTACGAGCAGTACTTC
-,TRBD1,TRBV18,TRBJ2-2,CASSRPGQGNTGELFF,TGTGCCAGCTCACGACCGGGACAGGGGAACACCGGGGAGCTGTTTTTT
-,TRBD2,TRBV20-1,TRBJ2-5,CSANAGGPETQYF,TGCAGTGCTAATGCGGGGGGGCCGGAGACCCAGTACTTC
-,-,TRBV6-6,TRBJ1-2,CASSTDSDYGYTF,TGTGCCAGCAGTACGGACAGCGACTATGGCTACACCTTC